The 8 T cell receptor beta chains below all came from one sample that was sequenced in a study of long-term antiretroviral therapy in people with HIV. At survey level, the immunoSEQ assay was run in its v3.0 version. The data were produced by immunoSEQ multiplex PCR, yet TCRdb's version contains in-frame clones alone and is incomplete. The sample has some 20,000 clones; approximately 83% are singletons. Source: unsorted PBMCs, taken 0.5 years before starting antiretroviral therapy. The origin of the receptors is a man aged 18 to 35 with HIV.

This clone was picked up a small number of times. The chain joins TRBV6-1 to TRBJ1-2; no reliable D call. The CDR3 consists of 14 residues. Germline values: CDR1 MNHNS, CDR2 SASEGT. V lost 1 base to trimming and J lost 4 bases, with 10 bases between them. For the CDR3, the DNA is TGTGCCAGCAGTGAAGGGGAGATCAGCTATGGCTACACCTTC. Translation: CASSEGEISYGYTF.

The V and J genes are TRBV7-9 and TRBJ2-1; D is perhaps TRBD1 (5 bases). V was clipped by 0 bases and J by 16 bases, with 10 bases between them. The CDR3 contains 11 residues. Germline V lookup: CDR1 SEHNR, CDR2 FQNEAQ (reference sequence). The CDR3 here is CASSLADKKFF. The CDR3 DNA reads as TGTGCCAGCAGCTTAGCGGACAAAAAATTCTTC.

Relative to its sample, this clone is medium-sized. This CDR3 is missing its conserved last phenylalanine or tryptophan, likely due to a read error. The DNA is left out, because the CDR3 cannot be placed on it with certainty; the CDR3 is given as TCRdb lists it. The V call is TRBV21-1, the J call TRBJ1-2; TRBD1 reflects the table's D call only, with no check against the DNA. TRBV21-1 is recorded as a pseudogene. The CDR3 contains 9 residues when both ends are counted. The chain's CDR3 is CARSKRTGL.

The V and J genes are TRBV5-1 and TRBJ2-1; TRBD2 aligns across 12 bases. J gave up 10 bases and V 5 bases, and 10 bases lay outside the gene matches. This CDR3 comprises 15 residues. Germline loops: CDR1 SGHRS, CDR2 YFSETQ. The CDR3 sequence is CASSQTSGGLAEQFF. The CDR3 DNA follows: TGCGCCAGCAGTCAGACTAGCGGGGGACTTGCGGAGCAGTTCTTC.

This clone was seen only once. The chain is built from TRBV11-2 and TRBJ2-2, with TRBD1 as a possible D gene (6 bases). Trimming cost V 8 bases and J 2 bases, with 21 bases left between them. This CDR3 comprises 17 residues. Per the germline V gene, CDR1 is SGHAT and CDR2 is FQNNGV. CDR3 sequence reads: CASAYGSWTANTGELFF. CDR3 in DNA: TGTGCCAGCGCGTATGGGTCCTGGACAGCTAACACCGGGGAGCTGTTTTTT. The entire variable domain, with the rest obtained from reference TRBV11-2 and TRBJ2-2, is as follows: EAGVAQSPRYKIIEKRQSVAFWCNPISGHATLYWYQQILGQGPKLLIQFQNNGVVDDSQLPKDRFSAERLKGVDSTLKIQPAKLEDSAVYLCASAYGSWTANTGELFFGEGSRLTVL.

This chain connects TRBV7-2 to TRBJ2-3; 13 positions agree with TRBD2. Unmatched junction bases numbered 6, after V lost 6 bases and J lost 3 bases. The germline V gene encodes CDR1 SGHTA and CDR2 FQGNSA. The CDR3 runs 16 residues. The CDR3 DNA is TGTGCCAGCAGACGCGAGACTAGCGGGAGGACAGATACGCAGTATTTT. Its protein product is CASRRETSGRTDTQYF.

This clone has only one observation. The chain is built from TRBV4-1 and TRBJ1-1; no clear D gene. The germline V gene encodes CDR1 MGHRA and CDR2 YSYEKL. V was cut by 4 bases and J by 0 bases, with 21 bases left in between. CDR3 length: 18 residues. CDR3 nucleotide sequence: TGCGCCAGCAGCCCGCTGGAAGGTAAGCTTACTTTGAACACTGAAGCTTTCTTT. Translated, it gives CASSPLEGKLTLNTEAFF.

This clone has only a few counts. The rearrangement links TRBV7-2 to TRBJ1-1; 9 bases align to TRBD1. CDR1 is SGHTA and CDR2 is FQGNSA in the germline V gene. Losses at the gene ends were 5 bases for V and 4 bases for J; bases not matched to a gene: 2. There are 13 residues in the CDR3. The CDR3 region has the DNA TGTGCCAGCAGCGAGGGACAGGGCACTGAAGCTTTCTTT. This sequence encodes CASSEGQGTEAFF.